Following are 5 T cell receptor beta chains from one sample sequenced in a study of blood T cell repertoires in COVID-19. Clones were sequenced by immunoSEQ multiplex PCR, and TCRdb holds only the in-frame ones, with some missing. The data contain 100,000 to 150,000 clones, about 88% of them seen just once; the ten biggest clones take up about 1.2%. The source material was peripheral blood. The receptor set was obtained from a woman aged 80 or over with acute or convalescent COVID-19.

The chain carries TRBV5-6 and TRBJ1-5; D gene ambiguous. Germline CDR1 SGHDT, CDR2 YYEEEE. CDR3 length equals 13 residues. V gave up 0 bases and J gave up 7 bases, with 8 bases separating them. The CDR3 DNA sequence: TGTGCCAGCAGCTTGGGAGCGGGCCAGCCCCAGCATTTT. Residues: CASSLGAGQPQHF.

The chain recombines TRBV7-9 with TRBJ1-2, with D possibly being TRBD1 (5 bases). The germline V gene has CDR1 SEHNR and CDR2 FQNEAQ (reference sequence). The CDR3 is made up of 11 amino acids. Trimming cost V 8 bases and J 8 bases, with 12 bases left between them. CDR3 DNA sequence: TGTGCCAGCTTGGGGGGGAACGGCTACACCTTC. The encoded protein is CASLGGNGYTF. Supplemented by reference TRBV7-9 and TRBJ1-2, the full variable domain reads DTGVSQNPRHKITKRGQNVTFRCDPISEHNRLYWYRQTLGQGPEFLTYFQNEAQLEKSRLLSDRFSAERPKGSFSTLEIQRTEQGDSAMYLCASLGGNGYTFGSGTRLTVV.

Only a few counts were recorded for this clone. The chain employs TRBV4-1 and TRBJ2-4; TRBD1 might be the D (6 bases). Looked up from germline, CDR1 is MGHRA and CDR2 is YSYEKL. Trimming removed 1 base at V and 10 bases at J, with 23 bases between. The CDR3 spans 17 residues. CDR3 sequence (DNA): TGCGCCAGCAGCCAAGTTACACAGGGTAGAGACGGTCGGATTCAGTACTTC. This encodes CASSQVTQGRDGRIQYF.

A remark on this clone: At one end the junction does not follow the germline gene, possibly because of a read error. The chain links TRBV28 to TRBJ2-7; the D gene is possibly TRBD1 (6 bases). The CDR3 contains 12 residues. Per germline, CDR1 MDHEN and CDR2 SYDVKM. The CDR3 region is CASSSVRQEPHF. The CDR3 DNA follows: TGTGCCAGCAGTTCCGTACGACAGGAGCCACACTTC. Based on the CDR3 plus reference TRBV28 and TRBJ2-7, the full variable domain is DVKVTQSSRYLVKRTGEKVFLECVQDMDHENMFWYRQDPGLGLRLIYFSYDVKMKEKGDIPEGYSVSREKKERFSLILESASTNQTSMYLCASSSVRQEPHFGPGTRLTVT.

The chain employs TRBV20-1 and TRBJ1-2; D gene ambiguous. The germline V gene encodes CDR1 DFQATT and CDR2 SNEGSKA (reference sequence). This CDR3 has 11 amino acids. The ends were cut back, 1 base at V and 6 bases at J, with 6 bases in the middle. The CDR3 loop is CSARASDGYTF. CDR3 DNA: TGCAGTGCTAGAGCTAGCGATGGCTACACCTTC.